This TCR beta chain was identified in a study of human T cells and chemical hapten exposure. Study information: While the roughly 25-week study was under way, patients received diphenylcyclopropenone on the scalp every week. Readings were taken at 6 days from patch tests that had applied 0.01% DPC to the upper back. Study results and limitations: Following DPC sensitization, TCRs present above 1 in 1000 frequency showed no change.

The sample's time point: patch test 3, about 24 weeks after DPC sensitization. Indicated treatment: therapeutic diphenylcyclopropenone sensitization with weekly scalp DPC. Phlebotomy was performed prior to application of every patch test. TCRdb used MiXCR to reprocess the RACE reads, holding one entry per CDR3 protein. The sample contains about 190,000 distinct CDR3 sequences, about 25% of which appear only once. CDR3 size: 15 residues. Germline V lookup: CDR1 DFQATT, CDR2 SNEGSKA (reference sequence). J lost 1 base, V lost 3 bases, and 4 bases had no gene match. This clonotype was counted only a few times. As yet, its antigen is unknown.

Sequenced here: whole blood, sampled in connection with sensitization to the hapten diphenylcyclopropenone (DPC). J is TRBJ2-3 and V is TRBV20-1, with 10 bases fitting TRBD2. This TCR was sampled from a woman aged 35 to 49 with alopecia areata. Some clones in this sample may be carry-over from other donors' samples. The CDR3 nucleotides read TGCAGTGCTAGCCAGCGGGAGGGGGGCACAGATACGCAGTATTTT. This sequence encodes CSASQREGGTDTQYF.